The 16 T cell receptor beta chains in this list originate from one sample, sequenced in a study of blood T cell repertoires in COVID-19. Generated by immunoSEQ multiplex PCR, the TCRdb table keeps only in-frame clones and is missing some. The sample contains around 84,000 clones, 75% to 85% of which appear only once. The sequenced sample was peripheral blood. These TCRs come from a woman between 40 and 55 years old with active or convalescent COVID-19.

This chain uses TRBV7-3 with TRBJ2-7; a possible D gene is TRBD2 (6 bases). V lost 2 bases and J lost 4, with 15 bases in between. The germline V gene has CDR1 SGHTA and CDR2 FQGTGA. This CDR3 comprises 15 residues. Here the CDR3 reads CASSLYGGAEYEQYF. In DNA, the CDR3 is TGTGCCAGCAGCTTATACGGCGGGGCGGAATACGAGCAGTACTTC.

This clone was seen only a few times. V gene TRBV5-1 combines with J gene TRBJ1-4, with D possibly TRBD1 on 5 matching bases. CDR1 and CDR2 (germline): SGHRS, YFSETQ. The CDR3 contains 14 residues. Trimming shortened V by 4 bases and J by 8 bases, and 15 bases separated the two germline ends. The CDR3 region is CASSQTGGAEKLFF. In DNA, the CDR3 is TGCGCCAGCAGCCAGACCGGGGGAGCGGAAAAACTGTTTTTT. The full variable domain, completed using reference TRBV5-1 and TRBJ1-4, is KAGVTQTPRYLIKTRGQQVTLSCSPISGHRSVSWYQQTPGQGLQFLFEYFSETQRNKGNFPGRFSGRQFSNSRSEMNVSTLELGDSALYLCASSQTGGAEKLFFGSGTQLSVL.

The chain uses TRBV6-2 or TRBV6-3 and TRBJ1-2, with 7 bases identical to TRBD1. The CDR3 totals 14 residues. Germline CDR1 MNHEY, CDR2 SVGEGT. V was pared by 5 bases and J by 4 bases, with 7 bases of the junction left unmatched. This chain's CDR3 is CASSRDSLSYGYTF. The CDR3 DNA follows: TGTGCCAGCAGTAGGGACAGTCTGTCCTATGGCTACACCTTC.

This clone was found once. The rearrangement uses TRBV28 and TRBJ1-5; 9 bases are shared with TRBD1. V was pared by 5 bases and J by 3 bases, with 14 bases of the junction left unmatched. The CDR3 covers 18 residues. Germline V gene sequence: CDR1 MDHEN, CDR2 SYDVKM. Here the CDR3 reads CASSHARSGTGYNQPQHF. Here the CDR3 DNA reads TGTGCCAGCAGTCACGCCCGATCCGGGACAGGGTACAATCAGCCCCAGCATTTT.

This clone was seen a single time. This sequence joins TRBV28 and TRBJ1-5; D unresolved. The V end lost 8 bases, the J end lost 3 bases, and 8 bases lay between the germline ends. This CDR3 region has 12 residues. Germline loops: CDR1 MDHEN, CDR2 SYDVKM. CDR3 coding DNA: TGTGCCAGCCGCCTAAACAATCAGCCCCAGCATTTT. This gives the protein CASRLNNQPQHF.

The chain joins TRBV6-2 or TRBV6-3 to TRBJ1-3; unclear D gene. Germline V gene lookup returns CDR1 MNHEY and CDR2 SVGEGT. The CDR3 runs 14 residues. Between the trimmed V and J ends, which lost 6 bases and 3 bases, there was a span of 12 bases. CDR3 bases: TGTGCCAGCAGACCTCTATCGGTTGGAAACACCATATATTTT. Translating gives CASRPLSVGNTIYF.

The CDR3 coding sequence is TGTGCCAGCAGCATGGGGACAGGGCAAGAGACCCAGTACTTC. Protein sequence: CASSMGTGQETQYF. J is TRBJ2-5 and V is TRBV7-7; 9 nucleotides align to TRBD1. Germline V gene data show CDR1 as SSHAT and CDR2 as FNYEAQ (reference sequence). This CDR3 has 14 amino acids. J lost 2 bases, V lost 5 bases, and 3 bases had no gene match. Complete variable domain (other parts from reference TRBV7-7 and TRBJ2-5): GAGVSQSPRYKVTKRGQDVTLRCDPISSHATLYWYQQALGQGPEFLTYFNYEAQPDKSGLPSDRFSAERPEGSISTLTIQRTEQRDSAMYRCASSMGTGQETQYFGPGTRLLVL.

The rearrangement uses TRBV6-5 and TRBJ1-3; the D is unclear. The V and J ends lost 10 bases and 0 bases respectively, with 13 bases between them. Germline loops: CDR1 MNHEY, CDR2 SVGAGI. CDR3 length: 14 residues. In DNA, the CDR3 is TGTGCCACCACCCAGGTTTTCTCTGGAAACACCATATATTTT. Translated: CATTQVFSGNTIYF.

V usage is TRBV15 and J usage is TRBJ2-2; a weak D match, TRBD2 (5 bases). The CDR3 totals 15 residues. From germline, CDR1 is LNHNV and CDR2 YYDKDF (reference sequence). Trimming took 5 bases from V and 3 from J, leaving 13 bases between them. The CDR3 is CATSPALADTGELFF. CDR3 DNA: TGTGCCACCAGCCCTGCGCTAGCTGACACCGGGGAGCTGTTTTTT.

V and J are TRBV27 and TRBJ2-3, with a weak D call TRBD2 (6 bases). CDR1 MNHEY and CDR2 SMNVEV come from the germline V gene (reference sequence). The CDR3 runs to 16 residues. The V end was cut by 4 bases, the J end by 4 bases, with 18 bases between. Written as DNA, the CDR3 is TGTGCCAGCAGTTCCTCCCCGGGGGAATCCCCAGATACGCAGTATTTT. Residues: CASSSSPGESPDTQYF.

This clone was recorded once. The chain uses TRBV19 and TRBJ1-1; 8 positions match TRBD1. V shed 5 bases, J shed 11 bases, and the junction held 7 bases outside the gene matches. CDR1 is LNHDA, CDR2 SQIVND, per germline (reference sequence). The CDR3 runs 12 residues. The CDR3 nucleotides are TGTGCCAGTAGTGTTGGCGGACAGGGTGCTTTCTTT. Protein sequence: CASSVGGQGAFF.

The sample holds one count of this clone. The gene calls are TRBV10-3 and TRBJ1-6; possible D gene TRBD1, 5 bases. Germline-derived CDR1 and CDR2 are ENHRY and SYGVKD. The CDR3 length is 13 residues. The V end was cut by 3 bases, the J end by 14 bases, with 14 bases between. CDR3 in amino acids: CAISDKDISTLHF. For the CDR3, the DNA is TGTGCCATCAGTGACAAGGACATTTCCACCCTCCACTTT.

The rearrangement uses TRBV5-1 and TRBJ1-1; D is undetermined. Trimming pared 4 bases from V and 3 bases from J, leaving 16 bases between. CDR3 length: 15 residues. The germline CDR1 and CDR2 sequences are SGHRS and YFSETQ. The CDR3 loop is CASSARIGPDTEAFF. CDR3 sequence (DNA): TGCGCCAGCAGCGCCCGAATTGGGCCCGACACTGAAGCTTTCTTT.

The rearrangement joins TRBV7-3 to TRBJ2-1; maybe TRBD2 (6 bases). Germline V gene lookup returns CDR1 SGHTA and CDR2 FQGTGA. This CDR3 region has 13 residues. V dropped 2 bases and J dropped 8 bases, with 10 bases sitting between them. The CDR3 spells CASSLRGFDEQFF. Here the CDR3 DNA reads TGTGCCAGCAGCTTACGGGGGTTCGATGAGCAGTTCTTC.

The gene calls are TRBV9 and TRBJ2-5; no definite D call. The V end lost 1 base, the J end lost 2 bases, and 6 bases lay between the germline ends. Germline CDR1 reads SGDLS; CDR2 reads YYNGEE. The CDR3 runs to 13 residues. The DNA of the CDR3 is TGTGCCAGCAGCGTAACCGCGCAAGAGACCCAGTACTTC. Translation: CASSVTAQETQYF.

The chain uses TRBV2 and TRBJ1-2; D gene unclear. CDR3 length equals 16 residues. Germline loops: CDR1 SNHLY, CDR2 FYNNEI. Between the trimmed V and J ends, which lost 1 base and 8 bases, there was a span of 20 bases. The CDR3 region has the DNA TGTGCCAGCAGTGAAGATGTGCGGGGAGGGCGAGCCGGCTACACCTTC. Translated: CASSEDVRGGRAGYTF.